This T cell receptor beta chain was found in a study of blood T cells in healthy people across ages. The V and J ends lost 4 bases and 2 bases, in that order; junction bases with no gene match: 6. CDR3 length equals 16 residues. Germline V gene sequence: CDR1 MNHEY, CDR2 SVGEGT. The second PCR ran about 6 to 12 cycles with a sample-barcoded 5' primer and J-beta primers. TCRdb re-called the 5' RACE reads through MiXCR, storing one row per CDR3 protein. The data hold some 710,000 distinct CDR3 sequences, with about a fifth observed a single time. The V call is TRBV6-2 or TRBV6-3, the J call TRBJ2-1, with TRBD1 matching over 9 bases. The sequencing sample was made of blood. The receptor's source is a man between 70 and 80 years old in good health. The CDR3 spells CASSSPGTGTYNEQFF. In DNA form, the CDR3 reads TGTGCCAGCAGTTCCCCCGGGACAGGGACCTACAATGAGCAGTTCTTC.